This is a list of T cell receptor beta chains from one sample in a study of T-cell reconstitution after alpha-beta-depleted transplantation in children. TCRdb ran MiXCR on the PCR reads and lists one entry per CDR3 protein. The sample yields 84,000 or so distinct CDR3 sequences, around 15% seen once. The input for sequencing was PBMCs, mostly from graft donor cells, taken 180 days after TCRalphabeta/CD19-depleted stem cell transplant. The receptors were gathered from a male patient between 2 and 15 years old who had a stem cell transplant for acute lymphoblastic leukemia, so the T cells may come from the graft donor. Each CDR3 is given with its conserved first and last residue. The D gene is left open where the match is weak. The size field is filled for only some rows; it gives once, few, many or a size class.

NA	TRBV6-5	TRBJ1-2	NA	CASSYRSGPPFGYTF	TGTGCCAGCAGTTACCGTTCCGGGCCTCCTTTTGGCTACACCTTC
many	TRBV6-6	TRBJ2-2	NA	CASSASGELFF	TGTGCCAGCAGCGCGAGCGGGGAGCTGTTTTTT
NA	TRBV7-9	TRBJ1-1	TRBD1	CASSLGTGVNTEAFF	TGTGCCAGCAGCTTAGGGACAGGGGTGAACACTGAAGCTTTCTTT
NA	TRBV7-9	TRBJ2-3	TRBD2	CASSSTPLAADTQYF	TGTGCCAGCAGTTCTACCCCACTAGCGGCAGATACGCAGTATTTT
few	TRBV6-5	TRBJ1-1	TRBD1	CASTYSPRQGGDTEAFF	TGTGCCAGCACCTACTCCCCACGACAGGGGGGTGACACTGAAGCTTTCTTT
NA	TRBV30	TRBJ2-5	NA	CAWSVPYDQIGTQYF	TGTGCCTGGAGTGTACCCTACGACCAGATAGGCACCCAGTACTTC
NA	TRBV18	TRBJ2-3	NA	CASSPPSSGTDTQYF	TGTGCCAGCTCACCCCCATCCTCGGGCACAGATACGCAGTATTTT
few	TRBV5-5	TRBJ2-3	NA	CASSLDAGVGTDTQYF	TGTGCCAGCAGCTTGGACGCAGGGGTCGGCACAGATACGCAGTATTTT
few	TRBV24-1	TRBJ2-7	NA	CATSDPDSSSYEQYF	TGTGCCACCAGTGACCCGGACTCTTCCTCCTACGAGCAGTACTTC
NA	TRBV6-1	TRBJ1-1	NA	CASSVQGLNTEAFF	TGTGCCAGCAGTGTCCAGGGGCTAAACACTGAAGCTTTCTTT
many	TRBV7-2	TRBJ2-3	TRBD2	CASSFGYRTSGDPTDTQYF	TGTGCCAGCAGCTTTGGGTACCGGACTAGCGGGGACCCCACAGATACGCAGTATTTT
NA	TRBV20-1	TRBJ1-4	TRBD1	CSARANRGRANEKLFF	TGCAGTGCTAGAGCTAACAGGGGGCGGGCTAATGAAAAACTGTTTTTT
NA	TRBV10-3	TRBJ1-5	NA	CAISESTALQPTDCHF	TGTGCCATCAGTGAGTCCACGGCCTTGCAACCGACAGATTGCCATTTT
many	TRBV5-1	TRBJ1-1	NA	CASSFPDRMRTEAFF	TGCGCCAGCAGCTTCCCCGACAGGATGAGGACTGAAGCTTTCTTT
NA	TRBV5-1	TRBJ2-5	NA	CASSFRGYDRETQYF	TGCGCCAGCAGCTTTAGAGGGTACGACCGGGAGACCCAGTACTTC
NA	TRBV6-2/TRBV6-3	TRBJ2-7	TRBD1	CASSYLLPRQGPYEQYF	TGTGCCAGCAGCTATCTTCTTCCGCGACAGGGACCTTACGAGCAGTACTTC